This TCR beta chain was sequenced in a study of blood T cell repertoires in COVID-19. About the research overall: Acute and convalescent COVID-19 samples came from the United States, Italy and Spain.

Clones were read by immunoSEQ multiplex PCR, and TCRdb kept only the in-frame ones, dropping some. Of about 430,000 clones in the sample, around nine tenths were seen once. Germline V CDR1 and CDR2: MGHDK, SYGVNS. The CDR3 runs to 13 residues. V was cut by 2 bases and J by 4 bases, with 8 bases left in between. Specimen: PBMCs or T cells enriched from blood (not recorded which). This rearrangement joins TRBV25-1 to TRBJ1-1; D ambiguous. This clonotype was sampled from a woman aged 18 to 35 who had been exposed to COVID-19. The CDR3 spells CASSESRGTEAFF. The CDR3 DNA reads TGTGCCAGCAGTGAAAGTCGGGGCACTGAAGCTTTCTTT.